Sequencing of this T cell receptor (beta chain) was carried out in a study of CD8 T cells in Susac syndrome. Overall study: Patients with Susac syndrome were therapy-naive, on corticosteroids, or on intravenous immunoglobulin alone at the time that blood was drawn.

This CDR3 spans 12 amino acids. Germline CDR1 GTSNPN, CDR2 SVGIG (reference sequence). V was trimmed by 5 bases and J by 0 bases, leaving 6 bases between them. Reverse transcription used roughly 0.45 to 1 ug RNA and random hexamers. The amplification used immunoSEQ multiplex PCR on TCR beta CDR3; it spanned 54 Vbeta and 13 Jbeta. TCRdb reanalysed the immunoSEQ multiplex PCR reads using MiXCR and keeps one entry per CDR3 protein. The sample has some 200,000 distinct CDR3 sequences, roughly 90% seen once. The chain links TRBV30 to TRBJ2-3; no reliable D call. This clonotype was sampled from a human donor with Susac syndrome. Sequencing used CD4+ T cells from PBMCs. The DNA for the CDR3 is TGTGCCTGGTCCGGGAGCACAGATACGCAGTATTTT. Protein: CAWSGSTDTQYF.